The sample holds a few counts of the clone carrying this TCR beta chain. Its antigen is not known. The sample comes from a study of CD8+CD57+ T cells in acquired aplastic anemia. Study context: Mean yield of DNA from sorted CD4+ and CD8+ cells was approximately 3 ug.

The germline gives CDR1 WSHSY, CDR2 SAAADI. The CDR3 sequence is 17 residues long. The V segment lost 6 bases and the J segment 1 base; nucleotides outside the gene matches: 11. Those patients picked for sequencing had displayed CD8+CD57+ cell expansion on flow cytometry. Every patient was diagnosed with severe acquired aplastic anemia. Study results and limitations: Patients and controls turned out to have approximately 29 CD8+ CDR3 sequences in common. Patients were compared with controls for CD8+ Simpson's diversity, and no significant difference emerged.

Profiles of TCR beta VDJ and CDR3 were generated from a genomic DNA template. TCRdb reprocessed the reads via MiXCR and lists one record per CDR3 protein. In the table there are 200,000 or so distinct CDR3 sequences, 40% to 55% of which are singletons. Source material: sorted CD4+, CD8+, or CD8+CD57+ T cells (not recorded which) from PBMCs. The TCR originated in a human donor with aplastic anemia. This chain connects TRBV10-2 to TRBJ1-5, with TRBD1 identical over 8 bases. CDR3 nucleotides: TGCGCCAGCAGCCCCACAGGGGGAGTTGTGAGCAATCAGCCCCAGCATTTT. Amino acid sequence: CASSPTGGVVSNQPQHF.